This T cell receptor beta chain emerged from a study of blood T cell repertoires in COVID-19 (dated by TCRdb to about 2020). For context, the study as a whole: Collaborator samples came from the United States, Italy and Spain and covered acute and convalescent phases of COVID-19. Subjects who had been exposed to COVID-19, were actively infected with it, or had recovered from it provided the deeply sampled blood TCRbeta repertoires that made up the dataset. Where available, HLA class I and class II types were taken from metadata supplied by the sample provider and were not determined by assay-based typing. The repertoires were released in a freely available public database meant as a resource for research on the immune response to SARS-CoV-2. Samples were obtained from the ongoing ImmuneRACE study (first 160 participants) and from 1,254 subjects provided by 6 global collaborators. Nearly every sample came with metadata listing a de-identified subject ID, COVID-19 status, age in years and sex. The prospective study material was composed of cDNA or gDNA derived from T cells, B-cell-depleted T cells, or PBMCs. What the research found in general, with its limitations: The quantity of clinical and demographic metadata differed by source and by participant and was supplied without curation.

Ends trimmed: V by 7 bases, J by 9 bases; bases unmatched to a gene: 5. The cysteine opens and the phenylalanine closes a CDR3 of 13 amino acids. Solely the CDR3 DNA is kept, with 39 bases framed from the first base. Regarding this clone: Its binding antigen is unknown. Base qualities are not at hand, and no much larger clone is one base apart.

The immunoSEQ Assay, a bias-controlled multiplex PCR, was used to amplify TCRbeta CDR3 regions from genomic DNA. For the original study's pipeline: Nucleated cell counts per sample were estimated from amplification of reference gene primers within the assay. To quantify the absolute abundance of each unique TCRbeta CDR3 rearrangement, sequence reads were collapsed and filtered. For each sample, productive Simpson clonality was calculated as the square root of Simpson's diversity index across productive rearrangements. TCRdb re-hosts the immuneACCESS table, in-frame sequences only. Its copies lack some clones; in the studies checked, an unresolved V gene accounts for under half of them, and the cause for the rest is not known. Clone size and V and J calls were adopted from that table, with D and trimming inferred from the DNA. Here the sample has under 30,000 clones; about 94% occur a single time. The ten largest account for roughly 4.2% of the sample.

Each collaborating institution followed its own protocols to collect whole blood in K2EDTA tubes. For TCRbeta analysis, collaborator samples were shipped as frozen whole blood, as isolated PBMCs, or as DNA extracted from either sample type. Sequenced material: peripheral blood. The chain couples TRBV12-3 or TRBV12-4 to TRBJ1-6, with TRBD1 identical over 8 junction bases. The sequence derives from a human donor with active COVID-19. The donor label of this sample is uncertain. The CDR3 is CASNSDRGSPLHF. The DNA is as follows: TGTGCCAGCAATTCAGACAGGGGTTCACCCCTCCACTTT.